The clone carrying this T cell receptor (beta chain) was recorded at least ten times. The target antigen is unknown. This CDR3 contains 15 residues. V trimming: 6 bases; J trimming: 4 bases; junction bases outside the gene matches: 6. Looked up from germline, CDR1 is SEHNR and CDR2 is FQNEAQ (reference sequence). The time point: newly diagnosed GD, antithyroid drugs for less than 3 months. Generation of the TCR library employed RNA extracted from PBMCs. These data come from a study of regulatory T cells in long-lasting Graves disease. Study results and limitations: Newly diagnosed disease favored TRBV20-1 and TRBJ2-1 over persistent disease.

Arm-PCR of CDR3 regions and iRepertoire HTBI primers were the basis on which TCR beta libraries were built. TCRdb recomputed calls from the multiplex PCR reads with MiXCR, one row per CDR3 protein. The sample has fewer than 650,000 distinct CDR3 sequences; roughly 16% are singletons. These data were likewise used in another study, on T cells in Graves' hyperthyroidism and ophthalmopathy. That report notes: Exclusion of a patient resulted from uncontrolled infection, other autoimmune disease, pregnancy or lactation. In the first-round RT-PCR of the TCR CDR3, the HTBI primer set was used. Most expanded thyroid clonotypes above 0.001 also appeared in blood.

The sample here was peripheral blood mononuclear cells (PBMCs), taken at new diagnosis, from a patient treated with antithyroid drugs. The source is a woman in her 30s with Graves disease. This rearrangement joins TRBV7-9 to TRBJ1-6; the match to TRBD1 covers 7 bases. The CDR3 loop reads CASSPGTEYNSPLHF. The CDR3 region has the DNA TGTGCCAGCAGTCCCGGGACAGAATATAATTCACCCCTCCACTTT.